This TCR beta chain was documented in a study of response to subunit inactivated influenza vaccine. TCRdb re-called the RT-PCR reads through MiXCR, storing one row per CDR3 protein. The repertoire holds about 310,000 distinct CDR3 sequences, with 20% to 25% as singletons. Regarding the study as a whole: Authors suggested that a seasonal influenza vaccination recruits few new T cells each time.

For this clonotype: The antigen is not known.

Trimming took off 6 bases at V and 2 bases at J, with 7 bases between the two ends. Germline CDR1 reads DFQATT; CDR2 reads SNEGSKA (reference sequence). There are 12 residues in the CDR3. The TCR comes from a man aged 50-75 years who received an inactivated influenza vaccine. The gene calls are TRBV20-1 and TRBJ2-2; D gene uncertain. Sequences were derived from PBMCs from blood, sampled less than 22 months after vaccination. The CDR3 coding sequence is TGCAGTGCACCTCATAACACCGGGGAGCTGTTTTTT. Translation gives CSAPHNTGELFF.